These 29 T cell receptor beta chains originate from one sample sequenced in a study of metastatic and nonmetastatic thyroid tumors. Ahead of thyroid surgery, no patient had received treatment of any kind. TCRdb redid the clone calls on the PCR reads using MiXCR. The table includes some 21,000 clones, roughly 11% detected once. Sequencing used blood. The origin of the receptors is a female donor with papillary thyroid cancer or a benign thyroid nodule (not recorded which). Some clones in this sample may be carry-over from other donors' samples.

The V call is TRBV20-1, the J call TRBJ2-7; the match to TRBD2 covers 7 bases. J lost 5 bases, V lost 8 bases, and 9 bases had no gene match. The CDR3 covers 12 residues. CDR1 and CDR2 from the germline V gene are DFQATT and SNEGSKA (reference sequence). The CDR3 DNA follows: TGCAGTTCCATGGGAGGGTTCGACGAGCAGTACTTC. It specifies CSSMGGFDEQYF.

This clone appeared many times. This chain's CDR3 is CASSQQAGNTEAFF. CDR3 sequence (DNA): TGTGCCAGCAGCCAACAGGCCGGGAACACTGAAGCTTTCTTT. The chain recombines TRBV6-2 or TRBV6-3 with TRBJ1-1, with D tentatively TRBD1 (5 bases). Germline V gene data show CDR1 as MNHEY and CDR2 as SVGEGT. The V end lost 6 bases, the J end lost 1 base, and 12 bases lay between the germline ends. The CDR3 contains 14 residues.

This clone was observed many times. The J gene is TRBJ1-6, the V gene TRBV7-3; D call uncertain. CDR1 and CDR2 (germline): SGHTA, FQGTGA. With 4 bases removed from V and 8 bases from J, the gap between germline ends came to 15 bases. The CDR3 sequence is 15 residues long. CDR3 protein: CASSSSGGIYSPLHF. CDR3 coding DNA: TGTGCCAGCAGCTCGTCGGGAGGGATTTATTCACCCCTCCACTTT.

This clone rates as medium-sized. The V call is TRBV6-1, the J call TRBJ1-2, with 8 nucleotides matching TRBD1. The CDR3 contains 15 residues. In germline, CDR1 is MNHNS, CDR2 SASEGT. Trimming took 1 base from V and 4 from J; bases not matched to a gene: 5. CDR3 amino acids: CASSEGAGGGYGYTF. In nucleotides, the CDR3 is TGTGCCAGCAGTGAAGGGGCAGGGGGCGGCTATGGCTACACCTTC.

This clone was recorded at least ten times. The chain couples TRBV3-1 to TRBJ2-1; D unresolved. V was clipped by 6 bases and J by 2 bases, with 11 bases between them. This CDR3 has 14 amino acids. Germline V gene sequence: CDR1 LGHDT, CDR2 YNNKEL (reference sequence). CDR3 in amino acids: CASSDLGTYNEQFF. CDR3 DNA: TGTGCCAGCAGTGACCTTGGGACCTACAATGAGCAGTTCTTC.

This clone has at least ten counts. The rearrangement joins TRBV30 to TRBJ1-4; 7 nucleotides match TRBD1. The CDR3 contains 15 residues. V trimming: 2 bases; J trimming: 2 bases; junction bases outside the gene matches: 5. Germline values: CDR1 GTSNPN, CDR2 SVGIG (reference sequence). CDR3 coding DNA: TGTGCCTGGAGTCCCTTGGACAGGACTAATGAAAAACTGTTTTTT. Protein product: CAWSPLDRTNEKLFF.

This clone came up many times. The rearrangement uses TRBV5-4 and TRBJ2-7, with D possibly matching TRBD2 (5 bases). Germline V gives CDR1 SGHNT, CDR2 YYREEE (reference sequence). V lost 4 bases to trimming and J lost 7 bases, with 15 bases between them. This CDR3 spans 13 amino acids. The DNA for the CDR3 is TGTGCCAGCAGCCATTTGGGAGCTGGGGAGCAGTACTTC. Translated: CASSHLGAGEQYF.

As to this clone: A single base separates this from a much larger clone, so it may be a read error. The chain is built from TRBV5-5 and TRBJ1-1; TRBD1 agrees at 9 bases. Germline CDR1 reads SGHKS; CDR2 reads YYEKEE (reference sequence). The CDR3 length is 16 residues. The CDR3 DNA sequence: TGTGCCAGCAGCTTACTAGGGGACAGGGTGAACACTGAAGCTCTCTTT. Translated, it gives CASSLLGDRVNTEALF.

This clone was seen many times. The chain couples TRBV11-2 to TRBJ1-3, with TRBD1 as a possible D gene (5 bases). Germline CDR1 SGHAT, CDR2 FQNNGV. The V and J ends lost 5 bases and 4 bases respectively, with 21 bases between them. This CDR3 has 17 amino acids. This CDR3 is CASSPVGVGLGGNTIYF. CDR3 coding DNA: TGTGCCAGCAGCCCAGTGGGGGTAGGACTCGGGGGAAACACCATATATTTT.

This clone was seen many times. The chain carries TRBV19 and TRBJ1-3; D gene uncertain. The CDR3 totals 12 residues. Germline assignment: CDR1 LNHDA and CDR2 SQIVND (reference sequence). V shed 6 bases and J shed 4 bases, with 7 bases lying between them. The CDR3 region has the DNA TGTGCCAGTAGCCCCCCCGGAAACACCATATATTTT. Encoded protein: CASSPPGNTIYF. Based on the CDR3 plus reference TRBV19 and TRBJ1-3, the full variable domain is DGGITQSPKYLFRKEGQNVTLSCEQNLNHDAMYWYRQDPGQGLRLIYYSQIVNDFQKGDIAEGYSVSREKKESFPLTVTSAQKNPTAFYLCASSPPGNTIYFGEGSWLTVV.

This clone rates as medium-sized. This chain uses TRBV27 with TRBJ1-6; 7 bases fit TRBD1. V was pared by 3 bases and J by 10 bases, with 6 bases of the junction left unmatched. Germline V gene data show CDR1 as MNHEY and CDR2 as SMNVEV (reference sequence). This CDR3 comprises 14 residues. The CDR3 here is CASSLRQGSSPLHF. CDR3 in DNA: TGTGCCAGCAGTTTGAGACAGGGTAGCTCACCCCTCCACTTT.

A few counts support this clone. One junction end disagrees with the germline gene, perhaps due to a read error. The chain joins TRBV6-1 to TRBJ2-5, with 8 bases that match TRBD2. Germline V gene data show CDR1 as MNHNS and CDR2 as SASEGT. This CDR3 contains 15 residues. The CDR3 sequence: CASIPVFSGKETLYF. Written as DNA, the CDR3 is TGTGCCAGCATTCCCGTTTTTAGCGGGAAAGAGACCCTGTACTTC.

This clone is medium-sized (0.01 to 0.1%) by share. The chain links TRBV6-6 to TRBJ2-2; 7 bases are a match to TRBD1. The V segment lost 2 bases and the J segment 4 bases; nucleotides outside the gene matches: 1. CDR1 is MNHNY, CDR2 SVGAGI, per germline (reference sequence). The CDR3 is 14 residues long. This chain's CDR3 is CASSYRGRTGELFF. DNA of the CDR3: TGTGCCAGCAGTTACAGGGGGCGCACCGGGGAGCTGTTTTTT.

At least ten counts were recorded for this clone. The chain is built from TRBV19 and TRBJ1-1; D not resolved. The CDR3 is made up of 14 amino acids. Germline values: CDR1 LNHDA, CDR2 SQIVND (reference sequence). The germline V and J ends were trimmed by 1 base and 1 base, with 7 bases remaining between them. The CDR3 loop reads CASSIGTGNTEAFF. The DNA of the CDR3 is TGTGCCAGTAGTATAGGCACGGGGAACACTGAAGCTTTCTTT.

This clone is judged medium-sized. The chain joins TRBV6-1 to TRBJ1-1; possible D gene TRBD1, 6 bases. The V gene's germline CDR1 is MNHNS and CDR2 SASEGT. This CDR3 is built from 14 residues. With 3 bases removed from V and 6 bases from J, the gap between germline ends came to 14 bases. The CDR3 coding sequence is TGTGCCAGCAGTGACCGGGGGGCGCTTTCTGAAGCTTTCTTT. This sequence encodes CASSDRGALSEAFF.

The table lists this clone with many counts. CDR3: CASSSLPGIDTQYF. The CDR3 nucleotides are TGTGCCAGCAGCTCGCTTCCAGGAATCGATACGCAGTATTTT. The V call is TRBV7-6, the J call TRBJ2-3; no firm D call. CDR3 size: 14 residues. CDR1 is SGHVS and CDR2 is FNYEAQ in the germline V gene. Trimming took off 4 bases at V and 6 bases at J, with 14 bases between the two ends. Supplemented by reference TRBV7-6 and TRBJ2-3, the full variable domain reads GAGVSQSPRYKVTKRGQDVALRCDPISGHVSLYWYRQALGQGPEFLTYFNYEAQQDKSGLPNDRFSAERPEGSISTLTIQRTEQRDSAMYRCASSSLPGIDTQYFGPGTRLTVL.

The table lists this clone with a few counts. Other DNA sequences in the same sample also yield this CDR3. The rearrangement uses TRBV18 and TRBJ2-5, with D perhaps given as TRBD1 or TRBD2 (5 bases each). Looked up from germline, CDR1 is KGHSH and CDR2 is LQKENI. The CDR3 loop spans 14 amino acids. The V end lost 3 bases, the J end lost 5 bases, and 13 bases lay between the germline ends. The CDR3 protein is CASSPGLPGETQYF. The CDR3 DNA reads TGTGCCAGCTCACCTGGACTTCCAGGGGAGACCCAGTACTTC.

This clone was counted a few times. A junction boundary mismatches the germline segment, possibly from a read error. CDR3 amino acids: CASSYSRLAGTTDTQYF. The CDR3 DNA reads TGCGCCAGCAGTTACTCCCGACTAGCGGGAACCACAGATACGCAGTATTTT. This rearrangement joins TRBV6-4 to TRBJ2-3; 11 bases line up with TRBD2. The CDR3 consists of 17 residues. The germline CDR1 and CDR2 sequences are MRHNA and SNTAGT.

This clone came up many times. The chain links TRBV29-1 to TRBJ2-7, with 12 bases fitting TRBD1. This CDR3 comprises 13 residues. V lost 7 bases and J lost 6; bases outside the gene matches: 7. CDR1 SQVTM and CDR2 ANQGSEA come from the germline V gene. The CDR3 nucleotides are TGCAGCGGGAGCGGGACAGGGGGCGTCGAGCAGTACTTC. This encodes CSGSGTGGVEQYF.

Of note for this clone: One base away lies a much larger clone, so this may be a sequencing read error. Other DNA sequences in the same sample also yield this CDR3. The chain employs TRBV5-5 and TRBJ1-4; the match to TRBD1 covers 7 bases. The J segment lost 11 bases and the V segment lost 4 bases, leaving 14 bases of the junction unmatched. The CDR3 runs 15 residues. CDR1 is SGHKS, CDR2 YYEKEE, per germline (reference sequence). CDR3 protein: CASSLGDSPTGKLFF. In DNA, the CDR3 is TGTGCCAGCAGCCTGGGGGACAGTCCAACCGGGAAACTGTTTTTT.

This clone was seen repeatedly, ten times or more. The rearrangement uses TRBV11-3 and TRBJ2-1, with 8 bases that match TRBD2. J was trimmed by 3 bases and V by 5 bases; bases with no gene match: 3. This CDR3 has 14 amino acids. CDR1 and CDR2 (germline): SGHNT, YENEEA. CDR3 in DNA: TGTGCCAGCAGCCCCAGCGGGAGCTACAATGAGCAGTTCTTC. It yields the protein CASSPSGSYNEQFF.

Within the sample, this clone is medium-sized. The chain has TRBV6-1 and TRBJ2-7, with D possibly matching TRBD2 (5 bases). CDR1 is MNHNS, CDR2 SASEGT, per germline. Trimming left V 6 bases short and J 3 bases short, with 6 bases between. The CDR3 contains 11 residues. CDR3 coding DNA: TGTGCCAGCAGCCGGGGCTACGAGCAGTACTTC. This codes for CASSRGYEQYF.

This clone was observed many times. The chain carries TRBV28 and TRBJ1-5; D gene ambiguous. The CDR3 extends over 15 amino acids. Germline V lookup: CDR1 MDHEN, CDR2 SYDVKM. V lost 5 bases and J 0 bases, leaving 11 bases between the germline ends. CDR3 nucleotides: TGTGCCAGCAGTGTTAAAGCCTATAGCAATCAGCCCCAGCATTTT. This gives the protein CASSVKAYSNQPQHF.

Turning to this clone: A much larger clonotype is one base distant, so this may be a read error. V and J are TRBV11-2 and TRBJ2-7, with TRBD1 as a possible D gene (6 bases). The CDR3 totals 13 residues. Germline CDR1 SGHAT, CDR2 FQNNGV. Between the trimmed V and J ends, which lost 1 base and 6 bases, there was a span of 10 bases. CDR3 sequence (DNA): TGTGCCAGCAGCTTAGTCAGAGGGGGCGAGCAGTACTTC. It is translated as CASSLVRGGEQYF.

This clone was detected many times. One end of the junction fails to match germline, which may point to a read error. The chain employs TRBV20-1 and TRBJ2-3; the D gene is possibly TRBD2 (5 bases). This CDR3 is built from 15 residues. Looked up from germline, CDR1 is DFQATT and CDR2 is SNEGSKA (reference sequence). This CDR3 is CSAREVSRGTDTQYF. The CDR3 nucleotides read TGCAGTGCTCGAGAGGTATCCCGGGGTACAGATACGCAGTATTTT.

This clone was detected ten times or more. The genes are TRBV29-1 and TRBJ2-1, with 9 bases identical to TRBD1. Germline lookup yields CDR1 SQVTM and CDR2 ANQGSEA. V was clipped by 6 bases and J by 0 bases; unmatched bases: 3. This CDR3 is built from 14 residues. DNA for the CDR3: TGCAGCGTCACGGACAGGGGCTCCTACAATGAGCAGTTCTTC. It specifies CSVTDRGSYNEQFF.

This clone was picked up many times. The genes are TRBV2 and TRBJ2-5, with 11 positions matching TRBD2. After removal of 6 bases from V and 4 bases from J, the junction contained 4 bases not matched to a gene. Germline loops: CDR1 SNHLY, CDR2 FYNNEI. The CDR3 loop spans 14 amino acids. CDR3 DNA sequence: TGTGCCAGCAGCGGAGGGACTAGCGGAGAGACCCAGTACTTC. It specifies CASSGGTSGETQYF.

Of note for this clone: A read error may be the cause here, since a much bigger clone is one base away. CDR3 DNA sequence: TGTGCCAGCAGCAATATTCATGGGGGCGAGCAGTACTTC. Its protein is CASSNIHGGEQYF. This chain uses TRBV9 with TRBJ2-7, with D perhaps TRBD1 or TRBD2 (5 bases each). Germline CDR1 and CDR2: SGDLS and YYNGEE. The CDR3 has 13 amino acids. Trimming cost V 4 bases and J 6 bases, with 14 bases left between them.

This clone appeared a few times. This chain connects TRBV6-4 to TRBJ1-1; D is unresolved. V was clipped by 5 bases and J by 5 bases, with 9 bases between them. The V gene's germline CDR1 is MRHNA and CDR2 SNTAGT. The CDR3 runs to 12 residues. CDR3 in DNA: TGTGCCAGCAGTTTTGATGGGACTGAAGCTTTCTTT. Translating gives CASSFDGTEAFF.